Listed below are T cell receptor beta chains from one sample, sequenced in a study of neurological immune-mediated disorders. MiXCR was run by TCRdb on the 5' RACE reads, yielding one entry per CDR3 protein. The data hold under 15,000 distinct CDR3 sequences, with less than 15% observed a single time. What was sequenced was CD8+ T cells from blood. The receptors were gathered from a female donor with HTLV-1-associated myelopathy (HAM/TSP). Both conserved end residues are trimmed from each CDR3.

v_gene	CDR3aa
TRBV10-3	AINLDRDSHTNTGELF
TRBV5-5	ASSWGWLASLEQY
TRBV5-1	ASSLAGLAGGTDTQY
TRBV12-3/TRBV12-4	AVNGRSSYNEQF
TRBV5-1	ASSPTSRGSYEQY
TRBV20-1	SARDIRGTGQAYEQY
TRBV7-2	ASSQMTGVVNEQF
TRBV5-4	ASSRPSGRAVWLAYNEQF
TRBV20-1	SASRRDRDYEQY
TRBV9	ASSVDSGPPSYEQY
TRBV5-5	ASSLWGAGSGDTQY
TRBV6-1	ASSEGTRWDGYT
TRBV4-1	ASSMNEKLF
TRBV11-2	ASSLGVRTRGEQY
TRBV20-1	SARKQGEISYEQY
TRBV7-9	ASSPPGVALSSYEQY
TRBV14	ASSGVRPLTDTQY
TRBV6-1	ASRDSVGYGYT
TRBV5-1	ASSISTDTQY
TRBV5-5	ASSLESSYEQY
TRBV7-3	ASSLGAAYNEQF
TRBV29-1	SSYAGTGPNYGYT
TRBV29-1	SVERRDRDDGYT
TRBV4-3	ASSQDQTAGETQY
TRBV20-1	SAPDRGYSNQPQH
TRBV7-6	ASSLIAGDGYEQY
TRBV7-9	ASSLSTGQETQY
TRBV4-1	ASSQELTDTQY
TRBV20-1	SARAVGKNIQY
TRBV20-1	SAREGNTIY
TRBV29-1	SVDLPGPVPGYT
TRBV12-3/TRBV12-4	ASSGTSGVTLGEPF
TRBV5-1	ASSLDTGQPEWH
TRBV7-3	ASSYGTGFLNSGANVLT
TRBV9	ASSNPFGSLSFNYGYT
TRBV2	ASSELDSREADTQY
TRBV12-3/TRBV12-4	AIPVASSGNTIY
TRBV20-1	SARDVGGESWELF
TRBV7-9	ATREAEYNEQF
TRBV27	ASSSGGGPGSSREGRAYNEQF
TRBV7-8	ASSFYICSASPFGQGLQPQH
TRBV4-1	ASSQEAGELF
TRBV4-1	ASSPHGGVYGYT
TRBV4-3	ASSQDGQTYEQY
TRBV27	ASSPGQGLQETQY
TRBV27	ASSILLPGQPQH
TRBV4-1	ASSQGGEGGETQY
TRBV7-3	ASSPVRGLEAF
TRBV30	AWSVSDEAF